These 27 T cell receptor beta chains were all obtained from the same sample, sequenced in a study of T cells after yellow fever vaccination. A single record per CDR3 protein comes from TCRdb applying MiXCR to the 5' RACE reads. The table has 600,000 to 750,000 distinct CDR3 sequences, more than 9% seen once. The sequencing used PBMCs, collected on the day of the yellow fever booster vaccination. These receptors were taken from a man between 25 and 39 years old who received the YFV17D yellow fever vaccine.

This chain uses TRBV6-1 with TRBJ1-3; D not resolved. This CDR3 is built from 14 residues. V was trimmed by 5 bases and J by 6 bases, leaving 14 bases between them. From germline, CDR1 is MNHNS and CDR2 SASEGT. CDR3 sequence reads: CASSPRLLANTIYF. The CDR3 DNA reads as TGTGCCAGCAGTCCCAGGTTGCTTGCAAACACCATATATTTT.

This sequence joins TRBV7-2 and TRBJ1-1, with D unresolved. Trimming removed 1 base at V and 6 bases at J, with 9 bases between. Germline V lookup: CDR1 SGHTA, CDR2 FQGNSA. This CDR3 spans 13 amino acids. The DNA of the CDR3 is TGTGCCAGCAGCTTAGACAGAGGCTCTGAAGCTTTCTTT. Its translation: CASSLDRGSEAFF.

The chain couples TRBV28 to TRBJ2-5, with D possibly TRBD1 on 6 matching bases. V dropped 6 bases and J dropped 6 bases, with 23 bases sitting between them. In germline, CDR1 is MDHEN, CDR2 SYDVKM. This CDR3 spans 16 amino acids. The CDR3 loop is CASSHEGHRVAKTQYF. The CDR3 nucleotides are TGTGCCAGCAGCCATGAAGGCCACAGGGTGGCGAAGACCCAGTACTTC.

This clonotype appeared a few times. This chain uses TRBV6-6 with TRBJ2-3; D is ambiguous. V lost 2 bases, J lost 5 bases, and 5 bases lay in between. The CDR3 runs 12 residues. CDR1 is MNHNY and CDR2 is SVGAGI in the germline V gene (reference sequence). The CDR3 DNA sequence: TGTGCCAGCAGTTACAATATAGATACGCAGTATTTT. This gives the protein CASSYNIDTQYF.

The J gene is TRBJ1-2, the V gene TRBV4-2; 7 bases are a match to TRBD1. Looked up from germline, CDR1 is LGHNA and CDR2 is YNFKEQ. The CDR3 consists of 15 residues. With V trimmed by 0 bases and J by 5 bases, 6 bases remained unmatched. The CDR3 region is CASSQEREGAYGYTF. CDR3 in DNA: TGTGCCAGCAGCCAAGAACGCGAGGGGGCTTATGGCTACACCTTC.

V usage is TRBV7-2 and J usage is TRBJ1-3; 7 bases are shared with TRBD1. This CDR3 has 15 amino acids. Germline V gene sequence: CDR1 SGHTA, CDR2 FQGNSA. J lost 0 bases, V lost 5 bases, and 4 bases had no gene match. CDR3 loop: CASSPGTASGNTIYF. The CDR3 nucleotides read TGTGCCAGCAGCCCGGGGACAGCCTCTGGAAACACCATATATTTT.

This rearrangement joins TRBV7-2 to TRBJ1-6, with D unresolved. Trimming stripped 5 bases from V and 4 bases from J, with 15 bases between. Per the germline V gene, CDR1 is SGHTA and CDR2 is FQGNSA. The CDR3 runs to 16 residues. The chain's CDR3 is CASSPENGLYNSPLHF. The CDR3 DNA sequence: TGTGCCAGCAGCCCGGAAAATGGGTTATATAATTCACCCCTCCACTTT.

This clonotype occurred a few times. The gene calls are TRBV11-2 and TRBJ1-4; D not certain. The germline V gene encodes CDR1 SGHAT and CDR2 FQNNGV. The CDR3 has 14 residues. V was clipped by 1 base and J by 8 bases, with 11 bases between them. The CDR3 region is CASSLAGLGEKLFF. The CDR3 nucleotides are TGTGCCAGCAGCTTAGCGGGCCTAGGGGAAAAACTGTTTTTT.

This clonotype was observed a few times. V usage is TRBV7-8 and J usage is TRBJ1-3; tentative D call: TRBD1 (5 bases). V lost 3 bases, J lost 0 bases, and 15 bases lay in between. CDR1 SGHVS and CDR2 FQNEAQ come from the germline V gene. This CDR3 has 17 amino acids. CDR3 residues: CASSFTTRAISGNTIYF. CDR3 nucleotides: TGTGCCAGCAGCTTTACTACCAGGGCTATCTCTGGAAACACCATATATTTT.

This clonotype was observed a handful of times. The J gene is TRBJ2-5, the V gene TRBV7-2, with unresolved D. The V gene lost 7 bases and the J gene lost 2 bases, with 11 bases spanning the gap. CDR1 and CDR2 from the germline V gene are SGHTA and FQGNSA. The CDR3 is 13 amino acids. In DNA, the CDR3 is TGTGCCAGCACCCCCCGGCGGCAAGAGACCCAGTACTTC. Translated, it gives CASTPRRQETQYF.

This clonotype has a handful of counts. This rearrangement joins TRBV25-1 to TRBJ2-3; 9 bases are shared with TRBD2. The J segment lost 5 bases and the V segment lost 8 bases, leaving 8 bases of the junction unmatched. Germline lookup yields CDR1 MGHDK and CDR2 SYGVNS. There are 14 residues in the CDR3. CDR3 amino acids: CASSPAGGVDTQYF. The CDR3 bases are TGTGCCAGCTCCCCCGCGGGAGGGGTAGATACGCAGTATTTT.

This clonotype was found a few times. The chain is built from TRBV27 and TRBJ2-7; weak D call: TRBD2 (5 bases). Germline assignment: CDR1 MNHEY and CDR2 SMNVEV (reference sequence). The CDR3 is made up of 14 amino acids. Between the trimmed V and J ends, which lost 5 bases and 3 bases, there was a span of 14 bases. CDR3 in DNA: TGTGCCAGCAGTCCCGCCGGACTCTACTACGAGCAGTACTTC. It codes for CASSPAGLYYEQYF.

V usage is TRBV27 and J usage is TRBJ2-7; 8 bases align to TRBD1. CDR1 and CDR2 from the germline V gene are MNHEY and SMNVEV (reference sequence). Trimming took 5 bases from V and 6 from J; bases not matched to a gene: 9. The CDR3 is 14 residues long. CDR3 nucleotides: TGTGCCAGCAGTAGGCAGGGGGCGAGGACCGAGCAGTACTTC. This codes for CASSRQGARTEQYF.

This clonotype was picked up a small number of times. This chain uses TRBV15 with TRBJ2-1, with 10 positions matching TRBD2. This CDR3 has 14 residues. CDR1 is LNHNV and CDR2 is YYDKDF in the germline V gene (reference sequence). J gave up 6 bases and V 2 bases, and 1 base lay outside the gene matches. CDR3 bases: TGTGCCACCAGCAGACTAGCGGGGGCCAATGAGCAGTTCTTC. Translating it yields CATSRLAGANEQFF.

This clonotype appeared a few times. The genes are TRBV28 and TRBJ2-7; D gene unclear. Germline CDR1 reads MDHEN; CDR2 reads SYDVKM. The CDR3 length is 14 residues. With 6 bases removed from V and 1 base from J, the gap between germline ends came to 13 bases. The CDR3 nucleotides are TGTGCCAGCAGCTACGCTAGTGGGTCCTACGAGCAGTACTTC. Translated: CASSYASGSYEQYF.

The chain couples TRBV7-2 to TRBJ2-5, with D perhaps TRBD1 (6 bases). CDR3 length equals 15 residues. CDR1 is SGHTA and CDR2 is FQGNSA in the germline V gene. Trimming removed 5 bases at V and 5 bases at J, with 18 bases between. The CDR3 spells CASSQQGSYRETQYF. In nucleotides, the CDR3 is TGTGCCAGCAGCCAACAGGGATCCTACCGGGAGACCCAGTACTTC.

This chain joins TRBV18 and TRBJ2-5; D not certain. The CDR3 is made up of 12 amino acids. Deletions cut 6 bases from V and 7 bases from J, with 12 bases between. CDR1 is KGHSH and CDR2 is LQKENI in the germline V gene. This chain's CDR3 is CASSPPAGTQYF. For the CDR3, the DNA is TGTGCCAGCTCTCCTCCCGCAGGGACCCAGTACTTC.

The rearrangement uses TRBV11-2 and TRBJ2-1; 9 nucleotides match TRBD2. V lost 1 base, J lost 5 bases, and 9 bases stayed unmatched. CDR1 and CDR2 from the germline V gene are SGHAT and FQNNGV. This CDR3 is built from 17 residues. The CDR3 is CASSLGPAGGGHNEQFF. The CDR3 nucleotides read TGTGCCAGCAGCTTAGGTCCCGCGGGAGGGGGGCACAATGAGCAGTTCTTC.

This clonotype has only a few counts. The chain couples TRBV10-3 to TRBJ2-7; TRBD2 might be the D (5 bases). The V and J ends lost 5 bases and 2 bases respectively, with 10 bases between them. Germline CDR1 is ENHRY and CDR2 is SYGVKD. The CDR3 is 13 amino acids. CDR3 bases: TGTGCCATCAGTACCGGGGTAACCTACGAGCAGTACTTC. This codes for CAISTGVTYEQYF.

In its sample, this clonotype was seen a few times. This chain uses TRBV7-8 with TRBJ2-5; D is unresolved. This CDR3 has 14 residues. V was shortened by 4 bases and J by 12 bases, with 21 bases between the two germline ends. Germline lookup yields CDR1 SGHVS and CDR2 FQNEAQ. The CDR3 region has the DNA TGTGCCAGCAGCTATGGAACGGAGCTCGGGCCCGAGTACTTC. Translated: CASSYGTELGPEYF. The full variable domain, in which reference TRBV7-8 and TRBJ2-5 provide the parts outside the CDR3, is GAGVSQSPRYKVAKRGQDVALRCDPISGHVSLFWYQQALGQGPEFLTYFQNEAQLDKSGLPSDRFFAERPEGSVSTLKIQRTQQEDSAVYLCASSYGTELGPEYFGPGTRLLVL.

This chain uses TRBV5-1 with TRBJ1-6; the D gene is possibly TRBD1 (5 bases). The CDR3 covers 14 residues. Trimming left V 5 bases short and J 7 bases short, with 13 bases between. Per germline, CDR1 SGHRS and CDR2 YFSETQ. CDR3 DNA sequence: TGCGCCAGCAGGATGGGGGAGAGAAATTCACCCCTCCACTTT. It is translated as CASRMGERNSPLHF.

The chain recombines TRBV7-9 with TRBJ2-1, with D perhaps matching TRBD2 (6 bases). The CDR3 is 14 residues long. The V gene's germline CDR1 is SEHNR and CDR2 FQNEAQ (reference sequence). Between the trimmed V and J ends, which lost 5 bases and 10 bases, there was a span of 18 bases. Here the CDR3 DNA reads TGTGCCAGCAGCCTCGGGACTCCCACATGGGAGCAGTTCTTC. Protein: CASSLGTPTWEQFF. The variable domain in full, completed from reference TRBV7-9 and TRBJ2-1, reads DTGVSQNPRHKITKRGQNVTFRCDPISEHNRLYWYRQTLGQGPEFLTYFQNEAQLEKSRLLSDRFSAERPKGSFSTLEIQRTEQGDSAMYLCASSLGTPTWEQFFGPGTRLTVL.

The sample holds many counts of this clonotype. The chain joins TRBV5-5 to TRBJ2-7, with D tentatively TRBD2 (5 bases). CDR3 size: 14 residues. Germline-derived CDR1 and CDR2 are SGHKS and YYEKEE (reference sequence). V was trimmed by 7 bases and J by 3 bases, leaving 17 bases between them. CDR3 sequence: CASVPGYGGYEQYF. CDR3 DNA sequence: TGTGCCAGCGTCCCCGGCTATGGAGGCTACGAGCAGTACTTC.

The chain carries TRBV3-1 and TRBJ2-3; maybe TRBD2 (6 bases). Germline V gene data show CDR1 as LGHDT and CDR2 as YNNKEL (reference sequence). Trimming pared 10 bases from V and 1 base from J, leaving 15 bases between. This CDR3 region has 14 residues. The CDR3 spells CATRDSGGTDTQYF. The CDR3 coding sequence is TGTGCCACCCGGGACTCGGGGGGCACAGATACGCAGTATTTT.

The chain carries TRBV12-3 or TRBV12-4 and TRBJ1-1; the D gene is possibly TRBD1 (6 bases). Trimming left V 6 bases short and J 1 base short, with 15 bases between. This CDR3 region has 15 residues. The CDR3 DNA sequence: TGTGCCAGCAGCGAAAACAGGGCTGGGAACACTGAAGCTTTCTTT. The encoded protein is CASSENRAGNTEAFF.

The chain employs TRBV5-5 and TRBJ1-4; the D is unclear. The V end was cut by 4 bases, the J end by 7 bases, with 11 bases between. The CDR3 has 13 amino acids. Germline-derived CDR1 and CDR2 are SGHKS and YYEKEE (reference sequence). The CDR3 here is CASSRVDSEKLFF. The CDR3 bases are TGTGCCAGCAGCCGGGTTGATAGTGAAAAACTGTTTTTT.

In this sample, this clonotype turned up a few times. V and J are TRBV27 and TRBJ2-7; possibly TRBD2 for D (6 bases). With 6 bases removed from V and 2 bases from J, the gap between germline ends came to 8 bases. In germline, CDR1 is MNHEY, CDR2 SMNVEV (reference sequence). The CDR3 has 12 amino acids. The CDR3 loop is CASRSGAYEQYF. For the CDR3, the DNA is TGTGCCAGCAGGTCGGGGGCCTACGAGCAGTACTTC.